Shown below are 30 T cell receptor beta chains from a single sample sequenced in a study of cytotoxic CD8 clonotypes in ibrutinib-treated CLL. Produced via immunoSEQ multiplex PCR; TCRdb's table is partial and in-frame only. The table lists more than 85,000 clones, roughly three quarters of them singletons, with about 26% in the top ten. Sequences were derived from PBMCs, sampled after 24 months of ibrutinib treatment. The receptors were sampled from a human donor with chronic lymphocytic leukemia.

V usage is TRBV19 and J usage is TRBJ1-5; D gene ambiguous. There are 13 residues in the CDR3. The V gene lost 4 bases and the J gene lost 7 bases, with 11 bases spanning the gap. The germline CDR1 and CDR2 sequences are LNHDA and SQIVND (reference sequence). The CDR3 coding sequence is TGTGCCAGTAGTAACCAGGCATGGCAGCCCCAGCATTTT. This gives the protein CASSNQAWQPQHF. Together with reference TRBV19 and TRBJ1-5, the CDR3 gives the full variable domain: DGGITQSPKYLFRKEGQNVTLSCEQNLNHDAMYWYRQDPGQGLRLIYYSQIVNDFQKGDIAEGYSVSREKKESFPLTVTSAQKNPTAFYLCASSNQAWQPQHFGDGTRLSIL.

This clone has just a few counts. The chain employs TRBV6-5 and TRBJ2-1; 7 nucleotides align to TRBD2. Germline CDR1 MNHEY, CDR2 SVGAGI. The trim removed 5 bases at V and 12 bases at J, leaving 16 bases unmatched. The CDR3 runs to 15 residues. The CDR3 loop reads CASSTGAGRGIRQFF. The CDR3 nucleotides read TGTGCCAGCAGTACGGGAGCGGGACGGGGCATAAGGCAGTTCTTC.

CDR3 bases: TGCGCCAGCAGCCAAGATGGGGCAGCGGGAGGGTTTGAGACCCAGTACTTC. Protein: CASSQDGAAGGFETQYF. The chain employs TRBV4-1 and TRBJ2-5; 10 bases align to TRBD2. Germline CDR1 and CDR2: MGHRA and YSYEKL. The CDR3 is made up of 17 amino acids. Trimming removed 0 bases from V and 5 bases from J; junction bases left unmatched: 9.

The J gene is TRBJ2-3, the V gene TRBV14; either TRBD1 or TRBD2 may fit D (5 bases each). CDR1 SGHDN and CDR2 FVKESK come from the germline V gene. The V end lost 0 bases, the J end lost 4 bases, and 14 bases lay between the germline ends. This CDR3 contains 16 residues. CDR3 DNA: TGTGCCAGCAGCCAAGACGGGACGTACGGGGCAGATACGCAGTATTTT. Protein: CASSQDGTYGADTQYF. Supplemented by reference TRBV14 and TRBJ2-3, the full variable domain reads EAGVTQFPSHSVIEKGQTVTLRCDPISGHDNLYWYRRVMGKEIKFLLHFVKESKQDESGMPNNRFLAERTGGTYSTLKVQPAELEDSGVYFCASSQDGTYGADTQYFGPGTRLTVL.

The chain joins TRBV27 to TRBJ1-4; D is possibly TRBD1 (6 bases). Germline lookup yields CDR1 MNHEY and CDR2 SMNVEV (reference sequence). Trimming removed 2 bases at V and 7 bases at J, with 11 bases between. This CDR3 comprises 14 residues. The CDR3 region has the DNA TGTGCCAGCAGTTTAAATAGGGGGGGTGAAAAACTGTTTTTT. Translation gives CASSLNRGGEKLFF.

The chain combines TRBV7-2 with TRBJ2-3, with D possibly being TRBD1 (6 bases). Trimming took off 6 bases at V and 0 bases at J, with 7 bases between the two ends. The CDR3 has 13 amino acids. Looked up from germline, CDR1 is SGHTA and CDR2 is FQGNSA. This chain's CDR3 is CASRGASTDTQYF. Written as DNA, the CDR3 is TGTGCCAGCAGGGGGGCTAGCACAGATACGCAGTATTTT.

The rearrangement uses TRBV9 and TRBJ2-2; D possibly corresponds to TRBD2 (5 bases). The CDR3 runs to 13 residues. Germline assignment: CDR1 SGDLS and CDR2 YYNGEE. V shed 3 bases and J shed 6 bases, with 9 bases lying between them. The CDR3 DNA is TGTGCCAGCAGCGCCGGGATTTCCGGGGAGCTGTTTTTT. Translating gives CASSAGISGELFF.

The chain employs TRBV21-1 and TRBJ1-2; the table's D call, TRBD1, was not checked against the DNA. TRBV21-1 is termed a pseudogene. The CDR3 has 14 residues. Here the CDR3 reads CASSKEGRAAGYTF. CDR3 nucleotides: TGTGCCAGCAGCAAAGAGGGCAGGGCTGCTGGCTACACCTTC.

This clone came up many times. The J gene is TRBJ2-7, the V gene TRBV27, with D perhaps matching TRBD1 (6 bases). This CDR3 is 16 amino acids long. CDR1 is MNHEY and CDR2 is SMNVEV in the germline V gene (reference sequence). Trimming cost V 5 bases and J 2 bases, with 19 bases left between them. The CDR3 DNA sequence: TGTGCCAGCAGTGCCTCCTGGGGGCGGCAACCCTACGAGCAGTACTTC. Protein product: CASSASWGRQPYEQYF.

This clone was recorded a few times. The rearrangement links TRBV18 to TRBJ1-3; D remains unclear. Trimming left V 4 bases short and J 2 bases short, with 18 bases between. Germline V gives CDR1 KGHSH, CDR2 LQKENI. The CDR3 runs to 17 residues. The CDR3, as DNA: TGTGCCAGCTCACATACCCCCGTAAACTTCCCTGGAAACACCATATATTTT. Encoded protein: CASSHTPVNFPGNTIYF.

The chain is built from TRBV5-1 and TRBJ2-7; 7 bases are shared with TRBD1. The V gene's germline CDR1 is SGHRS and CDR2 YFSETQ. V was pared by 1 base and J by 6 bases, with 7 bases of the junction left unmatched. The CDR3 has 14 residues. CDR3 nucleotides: TGCGCCAGCAGCTTGACAGGGGCCTTCGCCGAGCAGTACTTC. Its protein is CASSLTGAFAEQYF.

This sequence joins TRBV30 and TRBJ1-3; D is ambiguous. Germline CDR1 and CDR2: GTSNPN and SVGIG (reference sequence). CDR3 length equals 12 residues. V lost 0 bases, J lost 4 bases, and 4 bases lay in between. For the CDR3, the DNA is TGTGCCTGGAGTGTGAACGGAAACACCATATATTTT. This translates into CAWSVNGNTIYF.

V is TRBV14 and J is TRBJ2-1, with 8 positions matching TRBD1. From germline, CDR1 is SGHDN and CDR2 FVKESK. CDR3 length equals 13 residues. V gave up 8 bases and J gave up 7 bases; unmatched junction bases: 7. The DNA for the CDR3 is TGTGCCAGCTCTATCGGGACAGGAAATGAGCAGTTCTTC. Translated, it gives CASSIGTGNEQFF.

CDR3 sequence (DNA): TGTGCCAGCAGCGTAGGGGGTAGCGGAAGCTCCTACAATGAGCAGTTCTTC. It yields the protein CASSVGGSGSSYNEQFF. This rearrangement joins TRBV9 to TRBJ2-1, with D possibly TRBD2 on 6 matching bases. The CDR3 extends over 17 amino acids. The germline V and J ends were trimmed by 0 bases and 0 bases, with 13 bases remaining between them. Germline V gives CDR1 SGDLS, CDR2 YYNGEE.

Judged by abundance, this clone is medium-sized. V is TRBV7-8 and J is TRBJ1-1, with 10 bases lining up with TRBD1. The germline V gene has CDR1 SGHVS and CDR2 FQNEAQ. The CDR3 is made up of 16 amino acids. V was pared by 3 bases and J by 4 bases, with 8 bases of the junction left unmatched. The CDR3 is CASSFPGTGVSTEAFF. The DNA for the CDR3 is TGTGCCAGCAGCTTCCCTGGGACAGGGGTGTCCACTGAAGCTTTCTTT.

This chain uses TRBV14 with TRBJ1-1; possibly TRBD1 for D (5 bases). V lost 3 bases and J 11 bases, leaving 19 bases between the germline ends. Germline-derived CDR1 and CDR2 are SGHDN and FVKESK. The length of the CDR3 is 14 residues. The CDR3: CASSQWASGLGAFF. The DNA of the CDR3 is TGTGCCAGCAGCCAGTGGGCCTCGGGACTCGGGGCTTTCTTT.

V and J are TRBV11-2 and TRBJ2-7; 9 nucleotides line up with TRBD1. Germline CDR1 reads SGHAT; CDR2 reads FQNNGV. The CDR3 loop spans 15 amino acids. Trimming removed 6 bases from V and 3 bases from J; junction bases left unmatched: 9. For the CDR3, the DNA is TGTGCCAGCAGTAGGGACAGGGACCCCTACTACGAGCAGTACTTC. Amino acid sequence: CASSRDRDPYYEQYF.

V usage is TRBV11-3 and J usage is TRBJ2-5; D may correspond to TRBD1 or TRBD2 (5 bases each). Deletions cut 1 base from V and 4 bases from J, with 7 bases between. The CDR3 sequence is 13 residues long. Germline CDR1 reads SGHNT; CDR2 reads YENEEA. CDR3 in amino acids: CASSLVGTETQYF. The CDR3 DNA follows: TGTGCCAGCAGCTTAGTGGGGACAGAGACCCAGTACTTC. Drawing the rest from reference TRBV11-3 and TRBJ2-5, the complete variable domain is EAGVVQSPRYKIIEKKQPVAFWCNPISGHNTLYWYLQNLGQGPELLIRYENEEAVDDSQLPKDRFSAERLKGVDSTLKIQPAELGDSAVYLCASSLVGTETQYFGPGTRLLVL.

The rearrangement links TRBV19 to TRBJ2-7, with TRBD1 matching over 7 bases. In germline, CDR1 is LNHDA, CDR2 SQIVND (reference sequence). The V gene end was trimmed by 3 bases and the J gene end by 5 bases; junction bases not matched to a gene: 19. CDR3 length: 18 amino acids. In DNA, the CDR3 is TGTGCCAGTAGTATCCAGCTCTCGACAGGGAGCATTTCACACGAGCAGTACTTC. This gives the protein CASSIQLSTGSISHEQYF.

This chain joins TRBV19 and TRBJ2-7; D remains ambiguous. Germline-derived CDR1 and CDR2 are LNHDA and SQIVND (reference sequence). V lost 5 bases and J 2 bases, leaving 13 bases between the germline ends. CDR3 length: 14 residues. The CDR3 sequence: CASSPPTGTYEQYF. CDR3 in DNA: TGTGCCAGTAGTCCCCCGACTGGGACCTACGAGCAGTACTTC. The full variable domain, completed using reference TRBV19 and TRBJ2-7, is DGGITQSPKYLFRKEGQNVTLSCEQNLNHDAMYWYRQDPGQGLRLIYYSQIVNDFQKGDIAEGYSVSREKKESFPLTVTSAQKNPTAFYLCASSPPTGTYEQYFGPGTRLTVT.

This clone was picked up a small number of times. The CDR3 sequence: CASSSHYEQYF. The CDR3 coding sequence is TGTGCCAGCAGCTCCCACTACGAGCAGTACTTC. The chain carries TRBV7-6 and TRBJ2-7; D uncertain. Germline V CDR1 and CDR2: SGHVS, FNYEAQ. The V end lost 4 bases, the J end lost 3 bases, and 4 bases lay between the germline ends. The CDR3 is 11 amino acids.

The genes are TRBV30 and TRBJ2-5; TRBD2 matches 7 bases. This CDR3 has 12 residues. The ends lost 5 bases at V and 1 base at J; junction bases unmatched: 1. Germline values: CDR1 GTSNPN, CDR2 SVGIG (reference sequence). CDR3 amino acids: CAWGRAQETQYF. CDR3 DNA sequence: TGTGCCTGGGGGAGGGCCCAAGAGACCCAGTACTTC. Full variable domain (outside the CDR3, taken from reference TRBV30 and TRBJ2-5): SQTIHQWPATLVQPVGSPLSLECTVEGTSNPNLYWYRQAAGRGLQLLFYSVGIGQISSEVPQNLSASRPQDRQFILSSKKLLLSDSGFYLCAWGRAQETQYFGPGTRLLVL.

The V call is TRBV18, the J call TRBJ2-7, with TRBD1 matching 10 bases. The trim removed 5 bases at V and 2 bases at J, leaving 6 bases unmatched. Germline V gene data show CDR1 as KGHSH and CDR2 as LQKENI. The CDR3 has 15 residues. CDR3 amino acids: CASSNGQGGTYEQYF. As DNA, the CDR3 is TGTGCCAGCTCAAACGGACAGGGGGGGACCTACGAGCAGTACTTC.

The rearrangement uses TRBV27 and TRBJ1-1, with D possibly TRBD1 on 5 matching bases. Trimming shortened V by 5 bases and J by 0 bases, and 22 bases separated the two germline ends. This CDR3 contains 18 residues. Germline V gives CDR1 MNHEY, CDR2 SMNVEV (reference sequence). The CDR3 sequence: CASSLMPQALLLNTEAFF. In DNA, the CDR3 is TGTGCCAGCAGTCTCATGCCACAGGCCTTACTCTTGAACACTGAAGCTTTCTTT.

CDR3 in DNA: TGTGCCAGCAAGCCGGACTCTAGCACAGATACGCAGTATTTT. Its translation is CASKPDSSTDTQYF. The rearrangement links TRBV6-5 to TRBJ2-3, with D perhaps TRBD2 (5 bases). V was shortened by 7 bases and J by 0 bases, with 11 bases between the two germline ends. This CDR3 comprises 14 residues. Germline loops: CDR1 MNHEY, CDR2 SVGAGI.

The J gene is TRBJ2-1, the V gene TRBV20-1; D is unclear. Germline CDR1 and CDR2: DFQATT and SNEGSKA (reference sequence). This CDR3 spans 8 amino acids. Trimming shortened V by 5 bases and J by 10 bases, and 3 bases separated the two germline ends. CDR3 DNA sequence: TGCAGTGCTTTAGAGCAGTTCTTC. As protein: CSALEQFF.

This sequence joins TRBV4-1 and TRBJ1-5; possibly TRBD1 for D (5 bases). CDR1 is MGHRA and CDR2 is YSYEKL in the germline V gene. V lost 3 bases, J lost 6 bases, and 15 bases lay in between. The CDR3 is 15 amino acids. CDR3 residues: CASSQVTGSRQPQHF. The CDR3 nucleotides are TGCGCCAGCAGCCAGGTAACAGGTTCCCGTCAGCCCCAGCATTTT.

CDR3 loop: CASSETSGRAGELFF. The CDR3 DNA follows: TGCGCCAGCAGCGAAACTAGCGGGAGGGCCGGGGAGCTGTTTTTT. The chain links TRBV5-1 to TRBJ2-2; TRBD2 matches at 13 bases. The germline CDR1 and CDR2 sequences are SGHRS and YFSETQ. Germline trimming cut 4 bases from V and 6 bases from J; bases unmatched to any gene: 3. The CDR3 extends over 15 amino acids.

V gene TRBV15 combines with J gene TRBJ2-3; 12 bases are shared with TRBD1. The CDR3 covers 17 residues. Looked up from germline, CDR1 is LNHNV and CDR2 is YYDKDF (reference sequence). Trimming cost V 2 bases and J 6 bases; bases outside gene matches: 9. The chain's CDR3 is CATSRLTGTGGLDTQYF. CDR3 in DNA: TGTGCCACCAGCAGACTTACCGGGACAGGGGGCCTGGATACGCAGTATTTT.

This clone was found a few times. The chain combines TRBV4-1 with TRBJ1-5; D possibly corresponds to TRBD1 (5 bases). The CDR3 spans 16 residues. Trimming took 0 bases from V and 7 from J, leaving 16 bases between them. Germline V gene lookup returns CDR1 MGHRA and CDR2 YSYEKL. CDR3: CASSQDWARGEQPQHF. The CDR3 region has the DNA TGCGCCAGCAGCCAAGATTGGGCGAGGGGTGAGCAGCCCCAGCATTTT.